The present T cell receptor (beta chain) was sequenced within a study of TIL therapy for anti-PD-1-resistant metastatic lung cancer. As concerns this clone: Its matching antigen is unknown.

This was the immunoSEQ v3 assay. Using immunoSEQ multiplex PCR, the repertoire was profiled, and TCRdb retains in-frame clones only, with some absent. The repertoire holds more than 90,000 clones, with about three fifths as singletons. Study-wide results and caveats: Many TIL product clones were absent from baseline tumor, suggesting clonal contraction.

Time point given: pre-treatment sample, taken before nivolumab and TIL therapy. Tumor tissue came from excised metastases, mostly pleural nodules or supraclavicular lymph nodes. Patients were adults with stage 4 NSCLC. J gave up 0 bases and V 5 bases, and 9 bases lay outside the gene matches. CDR1 LNHDA and CDR2 SQIVND come from the germline V gene (reference sequence). The CDR3 consists of 17 residues. The chain recombines TRBV19 with TRBJ2-2, with TRBD1 matching 7 bases. The origin of this receptor is a person aged 25-79 years with non-small cell lung cancer. The input for sequencing was tumor tissue, taken at baseline. The CDR3 region has the DNA TGTGCCAGTAGTTCCCCGGGACAGCCTACGAACACCGGGGAGCTGTTTTTT. This encodes CASSSPGQPTNTGELFF.